Below, 21 T cell receptor beta chains from the same sample are listed, as sequenced in a study of T-cell reconstitution after alpha-beta-depleted transplantation in children (dated by TCRdb to the mid-2010s). Libraries were made using PCR. This sample was sequenced with an Illumina HiSeq 2500. TCR library preparation used molecular barcoding, with unique molecular identifiers applied to normalize quantification of the TCRbeta repertoire. Starting from the raw public reads, TCRdb applied fastp trimming at Q25, assembled clones with MiXCR and retained in-frame beta chains. Duplicate CDR3 protein sequences are folded into a single record with the most common DNA and genes. The sample table shows about 98,000 distinct CDR3 sequences, and around 7.8% are seen once. The ten largest clones take up less than 20% of the sample. The intended sense of this specimen's treatment or condition label: allogeneic hematopoietic cell transplantation with graft depleted of TCRalphabeta T cells and CD19 B cells.

The specimen was PBMCs, collected before TCRalphabeta/CD19-depleted stem cell transplant. These TCRs come from a boy between 2 and 15 years old with acute lymphoblastic leukemia, due to receive a stem cell transplant.

This clonotype was recorded many times. The chain links TRBV7-2 to TRBJ2-1, with TRBD2 as a possible D gene (6 bases). The CDR3 contains 15 residues. V was pared by 0 bases and J by 4 bases, with 10 bases between. Germline V gives CDR1 SGHTA, CDR2 FQGNSA. CDR3 region: CASSLAGGRYNEQFF. DNA of the CDR3: TGTGCCAGCAGCTTAGCGGGGGGACGGTACAATGAGCAGTTCTTC.

This clonotype occurred many times. The chain's CDR3 is CASRETGMSYGYTF. CDR3 DNA: TGTGCCAGCAGAGAGACAGGCATGAGCTATGGCTACACCTTC. The V and J genes are TRBV6-1 and TRBJ1-2, with D perhaps matching TRBD1 (6 bases). The germline V and J ends were trimmed by 6 bases and 4 bases, with 15 bases remaining between them. Germline V gene sequence: CDR1 MNHNS, CDR2 SASEGT. CDR3 size: 14 residues.

V gene TRBV5-6 combines with J gene TRBJ2-1; TRBD2 aligns across 13 bases. V lost 2 bases, J lost 3 bases, and 8 bases stayed unmatched. The germline V gene has CDR1 SGHDT and CDR2 YYEEEE. This CDR3 region has 18 residues. CDR3 sequence reads: CASSFQLAGGSNYNEQFF. DNA for the CDR3: TGTGCCAGCAGCTTCCAACTAGCGGGGGGGTCTAACTACAATGAGCAGTTCTTC.

Comment on this clonotype: The CDR3 does not end in the conserved phenylalanine or tryptophan, so this is likely a read error. The DNA is left out, because the CDR3 cannot be placed on it with certainty; the CDR3 is given as TCRdb lists it. CDR3 amino acids: CASSPPGQQ. The chain links TRBV23-1 to TRBJ2-3; the table's TRBD1 call for D was not verified on the DNA. TRBV23-1 is an open reading frame, and its role is uncertain. The CDR3 sequence runs 9 residues, both termini included.

This clonotype showed up many times. This chain connects TRBV7-2 to TRBJ2-2; D not certain. With 3 bases removed from V and 6 bases from J, the gap between germline ends came to 5 bases. Germline V gene lookup returns CDR1 SGHTA and CDR2 FQGNSA. The length of the CDR3 is 12 residues. CDR3 bases: TGTGCCAGCAGCTTTTCGGCCGGGGAGCTGTTTTTT. It encodes CASSFSAGELFF.

The rearrangement uses TRBV4-1 and TRBJ2-5, with D possibly called TRBD1 or TRBD2 (6 bases each). This CDR3 comprises 15 residues. CDR1 and CDR2 (germline): MGHRA, YSYEKL. V was trimmed by 1 base and J by 5 bases, leaving 14 bases between them. CDR3 in amino acids: CASSQAIGGGETQYF. The CDR3 nucleotides read TGCGCCAGCAGCCAAGCGATCGGAGGGGGGGAGACCCAGTACTTC.

V is TRBV2 and J is TRBJ1-3; 9 bases line up with TRBD1. Germline trimming cut 6 bases from V and 4 bases from J; bases unmatched to any gene: 7. This CDR3 is 15 amino acids long. Germline V lookup: CDR1 SNHLY, CDR2 FYNNEI. CDR3 nucleotide sequence: TGTGCCAGCAGCGAACAGGGGGCTTACGGAAACACCATATATTTT. Translating gives CASSEQGAYGNTIYF.

This CDR3 reads CASSIITDTQYF. The CDR3 DNA is TGTGCCAGCAGCATCATCACAGATACGCAGTATTTT. This chain links TRBV9 with TRBJ2-3; no firm D call. Germline V gene data show CDR1 as SGDLS and CDR2 as YYNGEE. V was pared by 4 bases and J by 2 bases, with 5 bases between. The CDR3 extends over 12 amino acids.

This clonotype was seen repeatedly, ten times or more. V and J are TRBV5-1 and TRBJ2-2; 10 nucleotides line up with TRBD2. Germline values: CDR1 SGHRS, CDR2 YFSETQ. The CDR3 consists of 18 residues. J gave up 1 base and V 0 bases, and 6 bases lay outside the gene matches. This CDR3 is CASSLALAGAQNTGELFF. In DNA form, the CDR3 reads TGCGCCAGCAGCTTGGCGCTAGCGGGGGCGCAGAACACCGGGGAGCTGTTTTTT.

CDR3 protein: CASSLWGAYYGYTF. The CDR3 nucleotides are TGTGCCAGCAGTTTATGGGGGGCCTACTATGGCTACACCTTC. This chain joins TRBV28 and TRBJ1-2; perhaps TRBD1 as D (6 bases). V was pared by 0 bases and J by 3 bases, with 8 bases between. The CDR3 is 14 amino acids. Germline CDR1 is MDHEN and CDR2 is SYDVKM.

The chain joins TRBV19 to TRBJ2-2, with 8 bases identical to TRBD1. The CDR3 spans 15 residues. J was trimmed by 6 bases and V by 8 bases; bases with no gene match: 11. Germline V gene lookup returns CDR1 LNHDA and CDR2 SQIVND (reference sequence). CDR3 sequence: CASRLGTGRAGELFF. The CDR3 coding sequence is TGTGCCAGTCGACTTGGGACAGGCCGGGCCGGGGAGCTGTTTTTT.

The table lists this clonotype with many counts. The gene calls are TRBV12-3 or TRBV12-4 and TRBJ1-1; no definite D call. This CDR3 spans 16 amino acids. The V end was cut by 5 bases, the J end by 0 bases, with 16 bases between. In nucleotides, the CDR3 is TGTGCCAGCAGTATGGGGATGGGCAGAGTGAACACTGAAGCTTTCTTT. It yields the protein CASSMGMGRVNTEAFF.

There are a few counts of this clonotype. V usage is TRBV19 and J usage is TRBJ1-5; D not certain. Trimming took 4 bases from V and 4 from J, leaving 11 bases between them. Germline lookup yields CDR1 LNHDA and CDR2 SQIVND (reference sequence). The CDR3 contains 14 residues. CDR3 nucleotides: TGTGCCAGTAGTACGCTCACACCTAATCAGCCCCAGCATTTT. It is translated as CASSTLTPNQPQHF.

This clonotype was observed a handful of times. The chain combines TRBV7-9 with TRBJ1-1; no firm D call. With 6 bases removed from V and 5 bases from J, the gap between germline ends came to 10 bases. This CDR3 is 12 amino acids long. The germline V gene has CDR1 SEHNR and CDR2 FQNEAQ (reference sequence). DNA for the CDR3: TGTGCCAGCAGAGCCGAGACGACTGAAGCTTTCTTT. Translating it yields CASRAETTEAFF.

This clonotype was observed a handful of times. This chain joins TRBV28 and TRBJ2-7; possibly TRBD1 for D (5 bases). Trimming stripped 6 bases from V and 3 bases from J, with 15 bases between. The CDR3 is 14 amino acids. CDR1 is MDHEN and CDR2 is SYDVKM in the germline V gene. The CDR3 region is CASSGPQGGYEQYF. The CDR3 DNA is TGTGCCAGCAGCGGGCCGCAGGGCGGCTACGAGCAGTACTTC.

Ten or more counts support this clonotype. J is TRBJ2-2 and V is TRBV6-1, with TRBD2 identical over 7 bases. CDR3 length: 14 residues. V trimming: 8 bases; J trimming: 5 bases; junction bases outside the gene matches: 8. In germline, CDR1 is MNHNS, CDR2 SASEGT. CDR3 loop: CASGGREVTGELFF. As DNA, the CDR3 is TGTGCCAGCGGTGGGAGGGAAGTTACCGGGGAGCTGTTTTTT.

A few counts support this clonotype. The chain is built from TRBV3-1 and TRBJ1-5; TRBD1 is a possible D gene (5 bases). This CDR3 contains 15 residues. The germline V gene has CDR1 LGHDT and CDR2 YNNKEL (reference sequence). V was shortened by 3 bases and J by 0 bases, with 9 bases between the two germline ends. This chain's CDR3 is CASSHGTSSNQPQHF. As DNA, the CDR3 is TGTGCCAGCAGCCACGGGACGTCTAGCAATCAGCCCCAGCATTTT.

This clonotype appeared many times. The chain employs TRBV5-1 and TRBJ2-5, with 7 bases aligning to TRBD2. Germline V gene lookup returns CDR1 SGHRS and CDR2 YFSETQ. The CDR3 sequence is 15 residues long. The junction had 5 bases not matched to a gene; V was cut back by 0 bases and J by 3 bases. The CDR3 region is CASSLGLAVEETQYF. CDR3 in DNA: TGCGCCAGCAGCTTGGGGCTAGCGGTGGAAGAGACCCAGTACTTC.

In its sample, this clonotype was seen many times. In DNA form, the CDR3 reads TGCGCCAGCAGCTTGGCGACAGGGGGCACCGGGGAGCTGTTTTTT. As protein: CASSLATGGTGELFF. The V and J genes are TRBV5-1 and TRBJ2-2; 9 bases agree with TRBD1. From germline, CDR1 is SGHRS and CDR2 YFSETQ. V shed 0 bases and J 4 bases; nucleotides not matched to a gene: 1. This CDR3 region has 15 residues.

This clonotype has ten or more counts. The chain couples TRBV11-2 to TRBJ1-3; tentatively, D is TRBD1 (5 bases). This CDR3 spans 15 amino acids. The germline V gene has CDR1 SGHAT and CDR2 FQNNGV. V was clipped by 5 bases and J by 0 bases, with 11 bases between them. The CDR3 DNA is TGTGCCAGCAGCCAACAGGCCCTCTCTGGAAACACCATATATTTT. Protein product: CASSQQALSGNTIYF. Full variable domain (outside the CDR3, taken from reference TRBV11-2 and TRBJ1-3): EAGVAQSPRYKIIEKRQSVAFWCNPISGHATLYWYQQILGQGPKLLIQFQNNGVVDDSQLPKDRFSAERLKGVDSTLKIQPAKLEDSAVYLCASSQQALSGNTIYFGEGSWLTVV.

This clonotype was observed once. This CDR3 reads CASSLPGGLRNEQFF. The CDR3 coding sequence is TGTGCCAGCAGCTTACCGGGGGGACTAAGGAATGAGCAGTTCTTC. The rearrangement joins TRBV7-6 to TRBJ2-1; the match to TRBD2 covers 7 bases. Germline assignment: CDR1 SGHVS and CDR2 FNYEAQ. The CDR3 loop spans 15 amino acids. The J segment lost 7 bases and the V segment lost 2 bases, leaving 8 bases of the junction unmatched.